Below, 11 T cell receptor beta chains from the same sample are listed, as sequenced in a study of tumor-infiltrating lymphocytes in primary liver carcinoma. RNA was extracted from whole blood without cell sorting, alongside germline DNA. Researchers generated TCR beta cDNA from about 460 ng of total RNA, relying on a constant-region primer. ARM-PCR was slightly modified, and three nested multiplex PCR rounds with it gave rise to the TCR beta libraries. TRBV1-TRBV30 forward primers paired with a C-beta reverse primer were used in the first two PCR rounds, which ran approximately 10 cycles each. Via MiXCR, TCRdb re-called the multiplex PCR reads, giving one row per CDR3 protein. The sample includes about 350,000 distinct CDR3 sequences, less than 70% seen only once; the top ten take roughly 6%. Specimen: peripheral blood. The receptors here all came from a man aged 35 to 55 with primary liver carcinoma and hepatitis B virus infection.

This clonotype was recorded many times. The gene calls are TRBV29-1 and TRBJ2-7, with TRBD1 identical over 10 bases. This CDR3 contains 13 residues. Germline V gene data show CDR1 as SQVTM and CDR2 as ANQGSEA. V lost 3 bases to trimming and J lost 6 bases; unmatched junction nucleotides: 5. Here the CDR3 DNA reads TGCAGCGTTGAGGGACAGGGGTTTGGCGAGCAGTACTTC. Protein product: CSVEGQGFGEQYF.

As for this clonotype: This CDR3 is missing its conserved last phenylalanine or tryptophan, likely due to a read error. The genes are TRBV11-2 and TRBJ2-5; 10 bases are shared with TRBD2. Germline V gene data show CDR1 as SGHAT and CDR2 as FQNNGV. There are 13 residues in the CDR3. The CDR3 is CTSRNSGRQTQYV. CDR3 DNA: TGTACCAGCAGAAATAGCGGGAGGCAGACCCAGTACGTC.

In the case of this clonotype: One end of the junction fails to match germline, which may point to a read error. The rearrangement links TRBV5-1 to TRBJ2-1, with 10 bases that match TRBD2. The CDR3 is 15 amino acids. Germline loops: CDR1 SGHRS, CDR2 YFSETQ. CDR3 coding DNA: TGCACCAGCAGCTTGTCTAGCGGGAGTGGTGGGGAGCAGTTCTTC. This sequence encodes CTSSLSSGSGGEQFF.

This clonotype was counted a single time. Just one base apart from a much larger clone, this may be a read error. CDR3 in amino acids: CASSLRTLMNTEAFF. The CDR3 nucleotides read TGTGCCAGCAGCTTACGGACACTCATGAACACTGAAGCTTTCTTT. The rearrangement joins TRBV7-9 to TRBJ1-1; perhaps TRBD1 as D (5 bases). The CDR3 consists of 15 residues. Germline V lookup: CDR1 SEHNR, CDR2 FQNEAQ (reference sequence). Trimming cost V 2 bases and J 0 bases, with 10 bases left between them. Full variable domain (missing parts from reference TRBV7-9 and TRBJ1-1): DTGVSQNPRHKITKRGQNVTFRCDPISEHNRLYWYRQTLGQGPEFLTYFQNEAQLEKSRLLSDRFSAERPKGSFSTLEIQRTEQGDSAMYLCASSLRTLMNTEAFFGQGTRLTVV.

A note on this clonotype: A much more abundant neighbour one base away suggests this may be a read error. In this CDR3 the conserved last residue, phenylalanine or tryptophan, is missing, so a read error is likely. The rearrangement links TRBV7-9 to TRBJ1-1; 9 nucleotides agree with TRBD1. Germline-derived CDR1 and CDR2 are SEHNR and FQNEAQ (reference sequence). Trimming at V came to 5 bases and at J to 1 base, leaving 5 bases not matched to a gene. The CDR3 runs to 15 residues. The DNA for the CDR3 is TGTGCCAGCAGCACACGGACAGGGGCGAACACTGAAGCTTTCGTT. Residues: CASSTRTGANTEAFV.

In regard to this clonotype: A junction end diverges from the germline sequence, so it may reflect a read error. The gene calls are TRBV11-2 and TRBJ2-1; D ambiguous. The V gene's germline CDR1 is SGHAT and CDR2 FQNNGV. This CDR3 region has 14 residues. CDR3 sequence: CASSQDIFYNEKFF. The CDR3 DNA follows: TGTGCCAGCAGCCAAGACATCTTCTACAATGAGAAGTTCTTC. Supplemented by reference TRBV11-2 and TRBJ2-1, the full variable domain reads EAGVAQSPRYKIIEKRQSVAFWCNPISGHATLYWYQQILGQGPKLLIQFQNNGVVDDSQLPKDRFSAERLKGVDSTLKIQPAKLEDSAVYLCASSQDIFYNEKFFGPGTRLTVL.

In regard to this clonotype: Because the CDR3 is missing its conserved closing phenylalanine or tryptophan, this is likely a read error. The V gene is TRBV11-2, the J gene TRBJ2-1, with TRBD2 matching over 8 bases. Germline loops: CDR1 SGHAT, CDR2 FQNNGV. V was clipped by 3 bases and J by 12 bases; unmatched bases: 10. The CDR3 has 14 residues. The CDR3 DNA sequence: TGTGCCAGCAGCTTGAGCGGGAGCTCCAATAGGCAGTTCTCC. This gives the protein CASSLSGSSNRQFS.

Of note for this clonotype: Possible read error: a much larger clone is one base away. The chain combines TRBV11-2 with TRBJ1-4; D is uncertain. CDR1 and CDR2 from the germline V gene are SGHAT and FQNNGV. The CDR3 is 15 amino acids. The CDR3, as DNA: TGCGCCAGCAGCCAAGACCCCGATTATAATGAAAAACTGCTTTTT. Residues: CASSQDPDYNEKLLF.

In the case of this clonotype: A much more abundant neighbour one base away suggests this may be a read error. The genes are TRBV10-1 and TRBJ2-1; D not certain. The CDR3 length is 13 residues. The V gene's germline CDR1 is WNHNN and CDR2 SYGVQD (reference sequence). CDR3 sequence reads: CASSSMTTSEQLF. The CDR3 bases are TGCGCCAGCAGTTCTATGACCACGAGTGAGCAGTTATTC.

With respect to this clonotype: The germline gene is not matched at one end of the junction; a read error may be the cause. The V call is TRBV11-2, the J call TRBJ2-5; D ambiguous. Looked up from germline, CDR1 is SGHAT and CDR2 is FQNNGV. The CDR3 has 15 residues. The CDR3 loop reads CASSPEAATQEAQYF. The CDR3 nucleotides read TGTGCCAGTAGCCCAGAGGCCGCTACTCAAGAGGCCCAGTACTTC.

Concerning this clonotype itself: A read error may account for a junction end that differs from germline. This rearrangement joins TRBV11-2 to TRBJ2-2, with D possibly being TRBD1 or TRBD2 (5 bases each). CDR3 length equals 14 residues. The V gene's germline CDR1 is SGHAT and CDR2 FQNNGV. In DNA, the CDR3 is TGTCCCAGCAGCCGCAGGGACAACACCGGGGAGCTGTTTTTT. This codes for CPSSRRDNTGELFF.